The 10 T cell receptor beta chains given below trace back to one sample, sequenced in a study of T cells in Graves' hyperthyroidism and ophthalmopathy. RNA transcripts gave rise to amplified TCR beta CDR3 regions. Researchers ran a first-round RT-PCR on the TCR CDR3 using the HTBI primer set. TCRdb recomputed calls from the multiplex PCR reads with MiXCR, one row per CDR3 protein. This table holds 600,000 to 700,000 distinct CDR3 sequences, 40% to 55% found once. Sequences were obtained from peripheral blood or thyroid tissue (not recorded which). All receptors derive from an adult man with Graves' disease, either hyperthyroidism or ophthalmopathy (not recorded which).

J is TRBJ1-6 and V is TRBV6-4; TRBD1 matches 9 bases. Germline values: CDR1 MRHNA, CDR2 SNTAGT. The CDR3 covers 15 residues. V trimming: 2 bases; J trimming: 9 bases; junction bases outside the gene matches: 5. Here the CDR3 reads CASSDPQGARSPLHF. CDR3 bases: TGTGCCAGCAGTGACCCACAGGGGGCGCGTTCACCCCTCCACTTT.

The genes are TRBV30 and TRBJ1-6; maybe TRBD1 (5 bases). V lost 1 base and J lost 7, with 17 bases in between. This CDR3 is built from 16 residues. Germline CDR1 GTSNPN, CDR2 SVGIG (reference sequence). The CDR3 sequence: CAWSANGGMRNSPLHF. The CDR3 DNA reads as TGTGCCTGGAGTGCCAACGGGGGTATGAGGAATTCACCCCTCCACTTT.

Points on this clonotype: A much more abundant neighbour one base away suggests this may be a read error. The chain uses TRBV20-1 and TRBJ2-5, with TRBD1 matching over 7 bases. The trim removed 1 base at V and 3 bases at J, leaving 2 bases unmatched. The CDR3 length is 13 residues. Germline CDR1 and CDR2: DFQATT and SNEGSKA (reference sequence). The CDR3 is CSARGQGEETQYF. In nucleotides, the CDR3 is TGCAGTGCTAGAGGACAGGGTGAAGAGACCCAGTACTTC.

The chain links TRBV7-9 to TRBJ1-5; D is undetermined. Germline lookup yields CDR1 SEHNR and CDR2 FQNEAQ (reference sequence). The V end was cut by 3 bases, the J end by 2 bases, with 11 bases between. This CDR3 is 15 amino acids long. The CDR3 is CASSLGLGRNQPQHF. CDR3 DNA: TGTGCCAGCAGCTTGGGTTTAGGCCGCAATCAGCCCCAGCATTTT.

A few counts support this clonotype. The chain couples TRBV7-8 to TRBJ1-4; D call uncertain. The germline V gene has CDR1 SGHVS and CDR2 FQNEAQ. CDR3 length equals 14 residues. Trimming took off 4 bases at V and 2 bases at J, with 8 bases between the two ends. The CDR3 DNA follows: TGTGCCAGCAGCTCTTGGGAGACTAATGAAAAACTGTTTTTT. Residues: CASSSWETNEKLFF.

This clonotype was recorded many times. One end of the junction varies from germline; a read error may be responsible. The V call is TRBV29-1, the J call TRBJ1-1; the match to TRBD1 covers 7 bases. The CDR3 sequence is 13 residues long. Germline-derived CDR1 and CDR2 are SQVTM and ANQGSEA. The CDR3 here is CSVPWGTAPAVIF. Here the CDR3 DNA reads TGCAGCGTCCCATGGGGGACAGCCCCCGCCGTGATCTTT. Together with reference TRBV29-1 and TRBJ1-1, the CDR3 gives the full variable domain: SAVISQKPSRDICQRGTSLTIQCQVDSQVTMMFWYRQQPGQSLTLIATANQGSEATYESGFVIDKFPISRPNLTFSTLTVSNMSPEDSSIYLCSVPWGTAPAVIFGQGTRLTVV.

This CDR3 reads CSTTGGRYQPQHF. For the CDR3, the DNA is TGCAGTACAACAGGGGGCCGATACCAGCCCCAGCATTTT. The chain has TRBV20-1 and TRBJ1-5, with 9 bases matching TRBD1. The V and J ends lost 8 bases and 7 bases, in that order; junction bases with no gene match: 9. From germline, CDR1 is DFQATT and CDR2 SNEGSKA (reference sequence). There are 13 residues in the CDR3.

In this sample, this clonotype turned up many times. The V call is TRBV7-2, the J call TRBJ2-7; a possible D gene is TRBD1 (5 bases). Trimming cost V 5 bases and J 4 bases, with 9 bases left between them. CDR1 and CDR2 (germline): SGHTA, FQGNSA. The CDR3 totals 12 residues. CDR3 sequence (DNA): TGTGCCAGCAGCCAGGCAGGGTACGAGCAGTACTTC. The encoded protein is CASSQAGYEQYF.

This clonotype was seen repeatedly, ten times or more. The chain uses TRBV15 and TRBJ1-5; D is perhaps TRBD1 (5 bases). Germline CDR1 and CDR2: LNHNV and YYDKDF (reference sequence). The CDR3 loop spans 17 amino acids. Trimming cost V 0 bases and J 1 base, with 13 bases left between them. The CDR3 sequence: CATSRDGAGNSNQPQHF. CDR3 nucleotide sequence: TGTGCCACCAGCAGAGACGGAGCAGGGAACAGCAATCAGCCCCAGCATTTT.

The rearrangement links TRBV29-1 to TRBJ1-1, with D maybe TRBD1 (5 bases). The germline V gene encodes CDR1 SQVTM and CDR2 ANQGSEA. The CDR3 consists of 13 residues. Trimming shortened V by 5 bases and J by 1 base, and 11 bases separated the two germline ends. In DNA form, the CDR3 reads TGCAGCGTTAAAACTCAGGGGAACACTGAAGCTTTCTTT. Amino acid sequence: CSVKTQGNTEAFF.